Many counts were recorded for the clone carrying this T cell receptor beta chain. The data stem from a study of regulatory T cells in long-lasting Graves disease. For TCR beta, libraries came from iRepertoire HTBI primers and Arm-PCR of CDR3 regions. TCRdb redid the calling of the multiplex PCR reads with MiXCR, one entry per CDR3 protein. The sample lists about 210,000 distinct CDR3 sequences, roughly a fifth occurring once. Documented time point: newly diagnosed GD, antithyroid drugs for less than 3 months. The authors made the TCR library using RNA they extracted from PBMCs. The data were also submitted as part of a second study, on T cells in Graves' hyperthyroidism and ophthalmopathy.

The TCR originated in a woman in her 30s with Graves disease. The specimen comprised peripheral blood mononuclear cells (PBMCs), sampled at new diagnosis, from a patient treated with antithyroid drugs.

In DNA, the CDR3 is TGCAGCGTTGAAACGATAGGGGCAGGGACAGATACGCAGTATTTT. Its protein product is CSVETIGAGTDTQYF. The V and J genes are TRBV29-1 and TRBJ2-3; weak D call: TRBD1 (5 bases). The germline CDR1 and CDR2 sequences are SQVTM and ANQGSEA. Trimming took off 2 bases at V and 3 bases at J, with 15 bases between the two ends. CDR3 length equals 15 residues.